This TCR beta chain was identified in a study of control samples from healthy donors and cancer patients. The table came from immunoSEQ multiplex PCR; TCRdb's copy has only in-frame clones and leaves some out. Of fewer than 200,000 clones listed, 88% are singletons. Input material: blood. This TCR came from a woman aged 30 to 39 in good health.

The CDR3 reads CAIKPGTTNEKLFF. Written as DNA, the CDR3 is TGTGCCATAAAACCGGGAACAACTAATGAAAAACTGTTTTTT. The chain couples TRBV7-9 to TRBJ1-4, with D unclear. Trimming left V 10 bases short and J 0 bases short, with 12 bases between. Germline assignment: CDR1 SEHNR and CDR2 FQNEAQ (reference sequence). There are 14 residues in the CDR3.